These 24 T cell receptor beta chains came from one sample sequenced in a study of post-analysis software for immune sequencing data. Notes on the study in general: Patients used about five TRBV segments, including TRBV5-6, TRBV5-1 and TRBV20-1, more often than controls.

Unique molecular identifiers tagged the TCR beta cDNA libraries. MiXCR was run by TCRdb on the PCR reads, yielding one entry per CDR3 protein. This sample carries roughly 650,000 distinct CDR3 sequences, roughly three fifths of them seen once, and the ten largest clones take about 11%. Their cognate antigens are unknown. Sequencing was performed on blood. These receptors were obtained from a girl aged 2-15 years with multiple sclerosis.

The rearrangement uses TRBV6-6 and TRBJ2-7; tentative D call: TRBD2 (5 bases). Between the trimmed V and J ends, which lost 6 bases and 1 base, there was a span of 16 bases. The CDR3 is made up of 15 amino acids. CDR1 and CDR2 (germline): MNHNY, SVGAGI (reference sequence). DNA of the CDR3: TGTGCCAGCAGGGCCGAGGGCCGCGGGTCCTACGAGCAGTACTTC. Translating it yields CASRAEGRGSYEQYF.

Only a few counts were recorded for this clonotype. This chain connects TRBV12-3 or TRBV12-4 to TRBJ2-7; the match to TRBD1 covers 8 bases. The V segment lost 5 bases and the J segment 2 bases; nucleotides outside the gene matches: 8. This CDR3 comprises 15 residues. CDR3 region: CASSLGQGAPYEQYF. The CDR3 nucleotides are TGTGCCAGCAGTCTGGGCCAGGGGGCCCCCTACGAGCAGTACTTC.

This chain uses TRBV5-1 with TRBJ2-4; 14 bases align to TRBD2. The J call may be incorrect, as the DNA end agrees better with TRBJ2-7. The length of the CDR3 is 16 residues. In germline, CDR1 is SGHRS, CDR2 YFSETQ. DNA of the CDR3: TGCGCCAGCAGCTCCGGGACTAGCGGGAGAAGGAACGAGCAGTACTTC. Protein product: CASSSGTSGRRNEQYF.

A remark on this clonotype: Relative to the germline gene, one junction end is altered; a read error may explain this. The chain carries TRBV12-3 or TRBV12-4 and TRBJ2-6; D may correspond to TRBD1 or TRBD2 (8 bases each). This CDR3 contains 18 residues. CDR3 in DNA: TGTGCCAGCAGCCGGGGGGGACAGGCCCTCTCTGGGGCCAACGTCCTGACTTTT. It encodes CASSRGGQALSGANVLTF.

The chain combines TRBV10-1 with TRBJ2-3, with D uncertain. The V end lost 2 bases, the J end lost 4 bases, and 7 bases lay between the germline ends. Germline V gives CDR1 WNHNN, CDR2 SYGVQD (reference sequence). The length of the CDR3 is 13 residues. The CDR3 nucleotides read TGCGCCAGCAGTGAGGCCTCGTCAGATACGCAGTATTTT. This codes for CASSEASSDTQYF.

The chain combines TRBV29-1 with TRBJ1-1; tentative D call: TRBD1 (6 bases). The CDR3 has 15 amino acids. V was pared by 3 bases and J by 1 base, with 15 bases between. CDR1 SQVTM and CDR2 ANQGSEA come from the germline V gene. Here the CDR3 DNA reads TGCAGCGTTGACGATTACGGGACATGGAACACTGAAGCTTTCTTT. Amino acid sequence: CSVDDYGTWNTEAFF.

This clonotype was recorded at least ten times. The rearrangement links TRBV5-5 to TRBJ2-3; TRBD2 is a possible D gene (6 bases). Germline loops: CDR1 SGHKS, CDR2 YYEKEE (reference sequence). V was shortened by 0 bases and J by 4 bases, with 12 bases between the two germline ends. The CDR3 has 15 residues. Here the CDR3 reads CASSLDGTSSDTQYF. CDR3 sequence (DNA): TGTGCCAGCAGCTTGGACGGGACTTCATCAGATACGCAGTATTTT.

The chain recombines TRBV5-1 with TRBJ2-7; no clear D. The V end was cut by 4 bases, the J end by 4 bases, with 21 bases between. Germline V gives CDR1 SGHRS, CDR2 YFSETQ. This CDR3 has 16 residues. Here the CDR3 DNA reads TGCGCCAGCAGCCCACTCAGAGACACGGACCCGTACGAGCAGTACTTC. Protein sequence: CASSPLRDTDPYEQYF. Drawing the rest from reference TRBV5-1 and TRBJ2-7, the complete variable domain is KAGVTQTPRYLIKTRGQQVTLSCSPISGHRSVSWYQQTPGQGLQFLFEYFSETQRNKGNFPGRFSGRQFSNSRSEMNVSTLELGDSALYLCASSPLRDTDPYEQYFGPGTRLTVT.

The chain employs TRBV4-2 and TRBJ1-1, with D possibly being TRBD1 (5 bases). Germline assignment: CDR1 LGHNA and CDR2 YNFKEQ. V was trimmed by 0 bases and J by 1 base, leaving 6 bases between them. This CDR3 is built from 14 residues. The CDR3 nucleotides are TGTGCCAGCAGCCAAGAGCAGGGGAACACTGAAGCTTTCTTT. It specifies CASSQEQGNTEAFF.

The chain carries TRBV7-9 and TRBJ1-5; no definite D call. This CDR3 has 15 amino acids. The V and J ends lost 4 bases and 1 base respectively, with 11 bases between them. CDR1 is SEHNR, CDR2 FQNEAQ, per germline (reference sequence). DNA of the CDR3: TGTGCCAGCAGCTCCGGGCCGGCCAGCAATCAGCCCCAGCATTTT. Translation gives CASSSGPASNQPQHF.

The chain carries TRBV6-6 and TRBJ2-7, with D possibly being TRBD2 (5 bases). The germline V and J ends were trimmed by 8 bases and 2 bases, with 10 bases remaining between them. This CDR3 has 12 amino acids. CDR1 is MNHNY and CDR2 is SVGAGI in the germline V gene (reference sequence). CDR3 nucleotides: TGTGCCAGCGGGTGGGAGACCTACGAGCAGTACTTC. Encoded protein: CASGWETYEQYF.

The DNA for the CDR3 is TGTGCCAGCAGCGGGACTTCCCCCTCCTACAATGAGCAGTTCTTC. This sequence encodes CASSGTSPSYNEQFF. The rearrangement uses TRBV12-3 or TRBV12-4 and TRBJ2-1, with a possible D match to TRBD2 (6 bases). This CDR3 is 15 amino acids long. Trimming removed 6 bases from V and 0 bases from J, with 12 bases in between.

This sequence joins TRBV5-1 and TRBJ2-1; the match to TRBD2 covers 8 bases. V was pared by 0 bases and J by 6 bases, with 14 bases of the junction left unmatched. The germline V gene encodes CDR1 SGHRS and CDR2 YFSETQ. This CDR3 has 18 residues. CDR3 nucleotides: TGCGCCAGCAGCTTGGTGGGGCCAGCGGGGGCCAAACTCAATGAGCAGTTCTTC. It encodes CASSLVGPAGAKLNEQFF.

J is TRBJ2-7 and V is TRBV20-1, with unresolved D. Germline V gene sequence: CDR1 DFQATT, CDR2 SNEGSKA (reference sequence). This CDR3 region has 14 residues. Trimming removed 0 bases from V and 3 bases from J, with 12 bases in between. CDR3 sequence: CSARDGRLGYEQYF. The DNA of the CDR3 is TGCAGTGCTAGAGATGGTAGGCTTGGCTACGAGCAGTACTTC.

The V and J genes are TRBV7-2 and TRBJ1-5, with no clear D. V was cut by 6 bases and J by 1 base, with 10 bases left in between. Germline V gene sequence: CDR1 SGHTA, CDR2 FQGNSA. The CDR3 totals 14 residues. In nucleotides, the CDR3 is TGTGCCAGCAGTCTAGGTAGAAGCAATCAGCCCCAGCATTTT. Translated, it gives CASSLGRSNQPQHF. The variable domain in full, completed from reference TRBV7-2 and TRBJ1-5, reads GAGVSQSPSNKVTEKGKDVELRCDPISGHTALYWYRQSLGQGLEFLIYFQGNSAPDKSGLPSDRFSAERTGGSVSTLTIQRTQQEDSAVYLCASSLGRSNQPQHFGDGTRLSIL.

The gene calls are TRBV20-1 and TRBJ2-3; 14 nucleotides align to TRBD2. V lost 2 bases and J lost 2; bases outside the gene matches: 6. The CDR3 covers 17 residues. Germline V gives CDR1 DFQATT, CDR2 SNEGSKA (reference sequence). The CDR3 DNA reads TGCAGTGCTAGATATGGGACTAGCGGGAGAGCCACAGATACGCAGTATTTT. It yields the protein CSARYGTSGRATDTQYF.

CDR3 residues: CASSRRAGGARGTEAFF. The CDR3 DNA reads as TGTGCCAGCAGCAGGCGCGCGGGGGGCGCTCGAGGCACTGAAGCTTTCTTT. The rearrangement links TRBV7-3 to TRBJ1-1, with a tentative D call TRBD1 (6 bases). The CDR3 consists of 17 residues. V was clipped by 5 bases and J by 4 bases, with 23 bases between them. Germline V lookup: CDR1 SGHTA, CDR2 FQGTGA.

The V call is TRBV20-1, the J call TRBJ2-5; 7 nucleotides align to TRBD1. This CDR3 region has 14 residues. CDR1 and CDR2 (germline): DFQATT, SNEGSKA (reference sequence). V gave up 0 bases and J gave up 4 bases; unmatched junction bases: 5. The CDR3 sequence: CSARDFRQGETQYF. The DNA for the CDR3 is TGCAGTGCTAGAGATTTCCGACAGGGAGAGACCCAGTACTTC.

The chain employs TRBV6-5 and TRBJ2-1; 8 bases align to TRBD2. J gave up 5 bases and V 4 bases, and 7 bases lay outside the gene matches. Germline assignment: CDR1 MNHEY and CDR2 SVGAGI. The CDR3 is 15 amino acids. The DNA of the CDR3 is TGTGCCAGCAGTTCCATGACTAGCGCGGACAATGAGCAGTTCTTC. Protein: CASSSMTSADNEQFF.

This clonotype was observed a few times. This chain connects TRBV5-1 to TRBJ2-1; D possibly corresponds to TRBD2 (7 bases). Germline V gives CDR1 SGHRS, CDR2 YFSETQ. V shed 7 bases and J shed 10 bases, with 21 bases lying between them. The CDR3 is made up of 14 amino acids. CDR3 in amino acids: CASRQTGGATEQFF. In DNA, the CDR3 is TGCGCCAGCCGCCAGACGGGGGGCGCGACCGAGCAGTTCTTC.

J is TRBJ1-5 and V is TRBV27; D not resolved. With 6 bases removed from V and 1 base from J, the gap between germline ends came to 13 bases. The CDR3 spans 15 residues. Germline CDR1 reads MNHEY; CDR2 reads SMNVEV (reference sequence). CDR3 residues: CASRPGLRSNQPQHF. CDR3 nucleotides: TGTGCCAGCAGGCCTGGGCTGAGGAGCAATCAGCCCCAGCATTTT.

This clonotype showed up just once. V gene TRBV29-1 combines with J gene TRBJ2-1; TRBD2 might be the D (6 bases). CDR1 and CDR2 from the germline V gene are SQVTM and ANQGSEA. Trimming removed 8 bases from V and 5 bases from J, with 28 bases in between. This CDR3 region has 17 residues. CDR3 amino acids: CSPTTRNRITIHNEQFF. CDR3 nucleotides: TGCAGCCCAACGACTAGGAACCGAATCACCATACACAATGAGCAGTTCTTC.

The CDR3 reads CASSPLDRVYYEQYF. DNA of the CDR3: TGTGCCAGCTCACCACTCGACAGGGTCTACTACGAGCAGTACTTC. The genes are TRBV18 and TRBJ2-7; 7 nucleotides match TRBD1. CDR1 is KGHSH, CDR2 LQKENI, per germline. There are 15 residues in the CDR3. After removal of 1 base from V and 3 bases from J, the junction contained 6 bases not matched to a gene.

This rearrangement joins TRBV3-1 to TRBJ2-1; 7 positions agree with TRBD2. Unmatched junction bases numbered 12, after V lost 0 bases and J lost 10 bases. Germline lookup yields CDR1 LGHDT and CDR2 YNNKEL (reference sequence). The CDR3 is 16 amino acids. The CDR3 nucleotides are TGTGCCAGCAGCCAAGATTGGGCTAGCGGCTCCGAAGAGCAGTTCTTC. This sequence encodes CASSQDWASGSEEQFF.